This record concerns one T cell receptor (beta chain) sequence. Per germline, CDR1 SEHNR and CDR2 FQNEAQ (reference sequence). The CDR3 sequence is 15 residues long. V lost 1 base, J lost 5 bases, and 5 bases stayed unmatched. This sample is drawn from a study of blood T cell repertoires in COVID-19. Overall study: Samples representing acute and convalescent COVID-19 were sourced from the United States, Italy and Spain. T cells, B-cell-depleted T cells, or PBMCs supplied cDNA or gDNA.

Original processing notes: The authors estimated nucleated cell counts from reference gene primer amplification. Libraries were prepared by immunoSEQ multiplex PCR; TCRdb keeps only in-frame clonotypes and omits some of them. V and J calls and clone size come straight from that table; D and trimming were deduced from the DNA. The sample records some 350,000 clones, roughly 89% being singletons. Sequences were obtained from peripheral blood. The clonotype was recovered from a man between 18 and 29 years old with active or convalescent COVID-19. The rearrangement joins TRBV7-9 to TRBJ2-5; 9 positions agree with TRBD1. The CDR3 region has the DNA TGTGCCAGCAGCTTAGGGGACAGGGAGGGTGAGACCCAGTACTTC. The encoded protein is CASSLGDREGETQYF.